Presented here are 25 T cell receptor beta chains from one specimen sequenced in a study of blood T cell repertoires in COVID-19. Assay used: immunoSEQ multiplex PCR; TCRdb lists only in-frame clones, some missing. The sample holds 80,000 to 100,000 clones; around four fifths are singletons and the top ten take 16%. What was sequenced was peripheral blood. The receptors originated from a human donor in a cohort sampled during active COVID-19.

The chain links TRBV11-2 to TRBJ2-5, with TRBD2 as a possible D gene (5 bases). V was shortened by 4 bases and J by 2 bases, with 11 bases between the two germline ends. Germline CDR1 is SGHAT and CDR2 is FQNNGV. The CDR3 has 14 amino acids. The CDR3 sequence is CASSYRDFQETQYF. CDR3 sequence (DNA): TGTGCCAGCAGCTACCGGGATTTTCAAGAGACCCAGTACTTC. Based on the CDR3 plus reference TRBV11-2 and TRBJ2-5, the full variable domain is EAGVAQSPRYKIIEKRQSVAFWCNPISGHATLYWYQQILGQGPKLLIQFQNNGVVDDSQLPKDRFSAERLKGVDSTLKIQPAKLEDSAVYLCASSYRDFQETQYFGPGTRLLVL.

The gene calls are TRBV4-1 and TRBJ2-1; TRBD1 agrees at 10 bases. Unmatched junction bases numbered 3, after V lost 4 bases and J lost 3 bases. CDR3 length equals 15 residues. Looked up from germline, CDR1 is MGHRA and CDR2 is YSYEKL. In nucleotides, the CDR3 is TGCGCCAGCAGCCCCCGGACAGGGGGCTACAATGAGCAGTTCTTC. Amino acid sequence: CASSPRTGGYNEQFF.

This rearrangement joins TRBV7-8 to TRBJ1-2, with D tentatively TRBD1 (5 bases). The CDR3 contains 15 residues. V was shortened by 0 bases and J by 5 bases, with 13 bases between the two germline ends. Germline V gene lookup returns CDR1 SGHVS and CDR2 FQNEAQ. CDR3 in DNA: TGTGCCAGCAGCTTAGCGCCTAGGACAAGTTATGGCTACACCTTC. This codes for CASSLAPRTSYGYTF.

This chain connects TRBV6-5 to TRBJ2-5, with 8 bases that match TRBD1. The CDR3 consists of 15 residues. V lost 6 bases and J lost 5; bases outside the gene matches: 11. Germline CDR1 MNHEY, CDR2 SVGAGI. The CDR3 loop is CASRLDRVRYETQYF. For the CDR3, the DNA is TGTGCCAGCAGACTGGACAGGGTTCGATATGAGACCCAGTACTTC.

The J gene is TRBJ2-7, the V gene TRBV19; 7 bases are shared with TRBD1. This CDR3 region has 15 residues. V lost 8 bases and J lost 0; bases outside the gene matches: 10. Per germline, CDR1 LNHDA and CDR2 SQIVND (reference sequence). CDR3 bases: TGTGCCAGTGGAAAAGGACAGGCCTTCTCCTACGAGCAGTACTTC. Its translation: CASGKGQAFSYEQYF.

The chain has TRBV2 and TRBJ1-1; no clear D gene. Germline V lookup: CDR1 SNHLY, CDR2 FYNNEI. The CDR3 runs to 15 residues. V dropped 7 bases and J dropped 1 base, with 16 bases sitting between them. CDR3 amino acids: CASTRWAGENTEAFF. The CDR3 nucleotides read TGTGCCAGCACCAGATGGGCGGGAGAGAACACTGAAGCTTTCTTT.

The V gene is TRBV19, the J gene TRBJ2-1; 15 nucleotides align to TRBD2. Looked up from germline, CDR1 is LNHDA and CDR2 is SQIVND (reference sequence). The CDR3 consists of 17 residues. Trimming removed 7 bases from V and 11 bases from J; junction bases left unmatched: 15. CDR3 sequence reads: CASTPRLGLAGGSKQFF. CDR3 bases: TGTGCCAGTACCCCCAGGCTCGGACTAGCGGGAGGGTCTAAGCAGTTCTTC.

The V and J genes are TRBV2 and TRBJ1-6; 7 positions match TRBD1. V gave up 6 bases and J gave up 10 bases; unmatched junction bases: 15. Germline CDR1 SNHLY, CDR2 FYNNEI. This CDR3 is 16 amino acids long. CDR3 protein: CASRATGTDGGSPLHF. CDR3 bases: TGTGCCAGCAGGGCTACCGGGACAGACGGTGGCTCACCCCTCCACTTT.

The rearrangement links TRBV24-1 to TRBJ1-1, with 7 positions matching TRBD1. Germline loops: CDR1 KGHDR, CDR2 SFDVKD. With 5 bases clipped from V and 4 bases from J, the junction kept 9 bases outside the gene matches. This CDR3 is 15 amino acids long. The CDR3 DNA reads TGTGCCACCAGTGCCGCTACAGGGGCGGTCACTGAAGCTTTCTTT. Residues: CATSAATGAVTEAFF.

The chain has TRBV5-1 and TRBJ2-3, with 9 bases identical to TRBD2. Trimming cost V 5 bases and J 5 bases; bases outside gene matches: 6. CDR1 and CDR2 from the germline V gene are SGHRS and YFSETQ. This CDR3 comprises 14 residues. This chain's CDR3 is CASSPGSGGDTQYF. The CDR3 region has the DNA TGCGCCAGCAGTCCGGGTAGCGGGGGAGATACGCAGTATTTT.

V gene TRBV6-2 or TRBV6-3 combines with J gene TRBJ1-2, with TRBD1 identical over 8 bases. This CDR3 region has 13 residues. CDR1 MNHEY and CDR2 SVGEGT come from the germline V gene. V gave up 5 bases and J gave up 6 bases; unmatched junction bases: 5. CDR3 protein: CASSRTGPNGYTF. The CDR3 nucleotides read TGTGCCAGCAGTCGGACAGGGCCAAATGGCTACACCTTC.

The rearrangement links TRBV11-2 to TRBJ2-1, with TRBD2 as a possible D gene (5 bases). This CDR3 has 19 residues. CDR1 and CDR2 (germline): SGHAT, FQNNGV. V was clipped by 5 bases and J by 0 bases, with 23 bases between them. The CDR3 bases are TGTGCCAGCAGCCCCCGAGGACTCTCGACCTTAAGCTCCTACAATGAGCAGTTCTTC. It translates to CASSPRGLSTLSSYNEQFF.

This chain joins TRBV28 and TRBJ1-1; weak D call: TRBD1 (5 bases). Per the germline V gene, CDR1 is MDHEN and CDR2 is SYDVKM. The V and J ends lost 4 bases and 4 bases respectively, with 10 bases between them. This CDR3 contains 13 residues. In DNA, the CDR3 is TGTGCCAGCAGTTCCGGTAGGGGCACTGAAGCTTTCTTT. This encodes CASSSGRGTEAFF.

This sequence joins TRBV7-9 and TRBJ2-5; 9 nucleotides align to TRBD2. CDR1 is SEHNR, CDR2 FQNEAQ, per germline (reference sequence). This CDR3 region has 16 residues. V dropped 1 base and J dropped 5; count of bases not matched to a gene: 8. The CDR3 DNA is TGTGCCAGCAGCTTAGTGGCGGGGGGGCAGTCGGAGACCCAGTACTTC. Translation: CASSLVAGGQSETQYF.

This clone occurred a few times. The same CDR3 is also encoded by other DNA sequences in this sample. This sequence joins TRBV5-1 and TRBJ1-1; the D is unclear. Per germline, CDR1 SGHRS and CDR2 YFSETQ. There are 13 residues in the CDR3. With 2 bases removed from V and 1 base from J, the gap between germline ends came to 6 bases. CDR3 sequence (DNA): TGCGCCAGCAGCTTACCCGGGAACACTGAAGCTTTCTTT. Encoded protein: CASSLPGNTEAFF.

This clone was detected a few times. The chain has TRBV7-2 and TRBJ1-2, with 8 bases identical to TRBD1. CDR3 length: 15 residues. The germline V gene has CDR1 SGHTA and CDR2 FQGNSA. Trimming at V came to 1 base and at J to 2 bases, leaving 3 bases not matched to a gene. CDR3 DNA sequence: TGTGCCAGCAGCTTAGGCTACAGGGGGAACTATGGCTACACCTTC. It translates to CASSLGYRGNYGYTF.

The sample holds a few counts of this clone. The chain links TRBV3-1 (or the pseudogene TRBV3-2) to TRBJ2-5; 10 positions agree with TRBD2. The CDR3 extends over 15 amino acids. With V trimmed by 4 bases and J by 5 bases, 7 bases remained unmatched. CDR1 is LGHDT and CDR2 is YNNKEL in the germline V gene (reference sequence). Written as DNA, the CDR3 is TGTGCCAGCAGCCTGAGCGGGGGGGCCTCGGAGACCCAGTACTTC. Translating it yields CASSLSGGASETQYF.

This clone was picked up many times. The rearrangement links TRBV27 to TRBJ2-1, with TRBD1 identical over 9 bases. Germline V CDR1 and CDR2: MNHEY, SMNVEV (reference sequence). V lost 6 bases and J lost 6; bases outside the gene matches: 6. The CDR3 is 14 residues long. This chain's CDR3 is CASREQGAGNEQFF. In DNA form, the CDR3 reads TGTGCCAGCAGGGAACAGGGGGCGGGCAATGAGCAGTTCTTC.

The chain recombines TRBV3-1 (or the pseudogene TRBV3-2) with TRBJ1-6; 7 bases agree with TRBD1. The length of the CDR3 is 15 residues. Unmatched junction bases numbered 6, after V lost 5 bases and J lost 5 bases. Per germline, CDR1 LGHDT and CDR2 YNNKEL (reference sequence). CDR3 protein: CASSNSDRNNSPLHF. The CDR3 region has the DNA TGTGCCAGCAGCAACTCGGACAGGAATAATTCACCCCTCCACTTT.

This rearrangement joins TRBV30 to TRBJ1-1; D is perhaps TRBD1 (5 bases). This CDR3 spans 10 amino acids. V was cut by 5 bases and J by 7 bases, with 8 bases left in between. Germline V gives CDR1 GTSNPN, CDR2 SVGIG (reference sequence). CDR3 sequence (DNA): TGTGCCTGGGGGGACTTTGAAGCTTTCTTT. Translated: CAWGDFEAFF.

This chain uses TRBV7-8 with TRBJ1-4, with D unresolved. V was pared by 3 bases and J by 7 bases, with 12 bases between. Germline loops: CDR1 SGHVS, CDR2 FQNEAQ. This CDR3 spans 14 amino acids. The CDR3 protein is CASSFRGSGEKLFF. DNA of the CDR3: TGTGCCAGCAGCTTCCGAGGCAGCGGTGAAAAACTGTTTTTT.

J is TRBJ2-2 and V is TRBV2; D call uncertain. This CDR3 comprises 11 residues. Deletions cut 6 bases from V and 5 bases from J, with 4 bases between. Germline CDR1 is SNHLY and CDR2 is FYNNEI. The CDR3, as DNA: TGTGCCAGCAGCCGGACCGGGGAGCTGTTTTTT. Translated: CASSRTGELFF.

This sequence joins TRBV19 and TRBJ2-3; 8 positions match TRBD2. CDR1 and CDR2 from the germline V gene are LNHDA and SQIVND (reference sequence). This CDR3 has 15 amino acids. Unmatched junction bases numbered 6, after V lost 4 bases and J lost 3 bases. CDR3 nucleotide sequence: TGTGCCAGTAGTAGGCATAGCGGGGTTACAGATACGCAGTATTTT. It codes for CASSRHSGVTDTQYF. The variable domain in full, completed from reference TRBV19 and TRBJ2-3, reads DGGITQSPKYLFRKEGQNVTLSCEQNLNHDAMYWYRQDPGQGLRLIYYSQIVNDFQKGDIAEGYSVSREKKESFPLTVTSAQKNPTAFYLCASSRHSGVTDTQYFGPGTRLTVL.

J is TRBJ1-6 and V is TRBV14; 7 nucleotides match TRBD1. The V and J ends lost 1 base and 10 bases, in that order; junction bases with no gene match: 10. This CDR3 has 16 residues. Germline V gives CDR1 SGHDN, CDR2 FVKESK. Here the CDR3 DNA reads TGTGCCAGCAGCCAAGGCGTGACAGGGCGGTTCTCACCCCTCCACTTT. Protein: CASSQGVTGRFSPLHF.

V gene TRBV2 combines with J gene TRBJ1-2; TRBD1 is a possible D gene (5 bases). Trimming took off 6 bases at V and 5 bases at J, with 19 bases between the two ends. CDR1 is SNHLY, CDR2 FYNNEI, per germline. The CDR3 length is 15 residues. CDR3 coding DNA: TGTGCCAGCAGCCTATATCCGCAGGGAGGGTATGGCTACACCTTC. Its protein is CASSLYPQGGYGYTF. Complete variable domain (other parts from reference TRBV2 and TRBJ1-2): EPEVTQTPSHQVTQMGQEVILRCVPISNHLYFYWYRQILGQKVEFLVSFYNNEISEKSEIFDDQFSVERPDGSNFTLKIRSTKLEDSAMYFCASSLYPQGGYGYTFGSGTRLTVV.